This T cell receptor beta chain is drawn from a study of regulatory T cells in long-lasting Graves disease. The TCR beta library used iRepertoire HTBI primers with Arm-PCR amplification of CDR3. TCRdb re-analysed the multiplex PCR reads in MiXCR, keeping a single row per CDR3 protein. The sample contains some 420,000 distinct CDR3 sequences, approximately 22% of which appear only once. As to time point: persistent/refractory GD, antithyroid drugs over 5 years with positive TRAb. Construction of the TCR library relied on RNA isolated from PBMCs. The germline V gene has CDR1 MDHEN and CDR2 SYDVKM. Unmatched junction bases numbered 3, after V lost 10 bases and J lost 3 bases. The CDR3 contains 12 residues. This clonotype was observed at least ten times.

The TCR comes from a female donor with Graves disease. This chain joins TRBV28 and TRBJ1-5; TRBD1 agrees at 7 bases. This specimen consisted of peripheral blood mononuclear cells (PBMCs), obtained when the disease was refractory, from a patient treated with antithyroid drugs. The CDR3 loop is CAMGQPNQPQHF. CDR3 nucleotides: TGTGCCATGGGACAGCCCAATCAGCCCCAGCATTTT.